A single sample gave rise to the 29 T cell receptor beta chains below, sequenced in a study of CD8 T cells in ankylosing spondylitis. TCRdb reanalysed the 5' RACE reads using MiXCR and keeps one entry per CDR3 protein. Counted here are 300,000 to 350,000 distinct CDR3 sequences, less than 25% occurring once; the ten biggest clones make up roughly 3.6%. The sequenced material came from blood, either unsorted or a sorted T cell fraction (not recorded which). These receptors were taken from a female donor with ankylosing spondylitis or in good health (not recorded which).

This sequence joins TRBV15 and TRBJ2-7, with D perhaps matching TRBD2 (6 bases). Germline CDR1 is LNHNV and CDR2 is YYDKDF (reference sequence). Trimming removed 0 bases from V and 6 bases from J, with 15 bases in between. The CDR3 has 15 amino acids. In DNA, the CDR3 is TGTGCCACCAGCAGAGATCGGAACATAGCGGTCGAGCAGTACTTC. It specifies CATSRDRNIAVEQYF. The whole variable domain, remainder taken from reference TRBV15 and TRBJ2-7, is DAMVIQNPRYQVTQFGKPVTLSCSQTLNHNVMYWYQQKSSQAPKLLFHYYDKDFNNEADTPDNFQSRRPNTSFCFLDIRSPGLGDTAMYLCATSRDRNIAVEQYFGPGTRLTVT.

In this sample, this clonotype turned up a few times. V is TRBV6-1 and J is TRBJ2-2; TRBD2 is a possible D gene (5 bases). CDR1 and CDR2 from the germline V gene are MNHNS and SASEGT. Trimming stripped 8 bases from V and 4 bases from J, with 14 bases between. The CDR3 runs 14 residues. The CDR3 protein is CASSLTTSTGELFF. The CDR3, as DNA: TGTGCCAGCTCACTGACTACCTCCACCGGGGAGCTGTTTTTT.

This clonotype was seen only a few times. V is TRBV28 and J is TRBJ1-3; TRBD1 matches at 8 bases. J gave up 0 bases and V 10 bases, and 2 bases lay outside the gene matches. In germline, CDR1 is MDHEN, CDR2 SYDVKM. This CDR3 is 13 amino acids long. The CDR3 is CATTGGSGNTIYF. CDR3 nucleotide sequence: TGTGCCACCACAGGGGGCTCTGGAAACACCATATATTTT.

This clonotype was seen a few times. The chain couples TRBV10-3 to TRBJ2-6; D gene uncertain. V dropped 3 bases and J dropped 0 bases, with 6 bases sitting between them. The length of the CDR3 is 15 residues. Per the germline V gene, CDR1 is ENHRY and CDR2 is SYGVKD. The CDR3 DNA is TGTGCCATCAGTGAAGATATCTCTGGGGCCAACGTCCTGACTTTC. It codes for CAISEDISGANVLTF.

This clonotype was observed a few times. The genes are TRBV7-2 and TRBJ2-4; 7 nucleotides line up with TRBD2. J was trimmed by 1 base and V by 3 bases; bases with no gene match: 9. The CDR3 spans 17 residues. CDR1 and CDR2 from the germline V gene are SGHTA and FQGNSA. CDR3 coding DNA: TGTGCCAGCAGCTTTGAGGGAGGGCCTTGGGCCAAAAACATTCAGTACTTC. It specifies CASSFEGGPWAKNIQYF.

The rearrangement joins TRBV12-3 or TRBV12-4 to TRBJ1-1; 9 nucleotides match TRBD1. The CDR3 extends over 13 amino acids. V was clipped by 6 bases and J by 3 bases; unmatched bases: 2. The CDR3 bases are TGTGCCAGCAGCCGGACAGGGGACACTGAAGCTTTCTTT. This codes for CASSRTGDTEAFF.

This clonotype was picked up a small number of times. The V gene is TRBV7-9, the J gene TRBJ2-1; the D is unclear. Germline assignment: CDR1 SEHNR and CDR2 FQNEAQ (reference sequence). The V gene lost 8 bases and the J gene lost 4 bases, with 21 bases spanning the gap. The CDR3 consists of 16 residues. The CDR3 DNA is TGTGCCAGCGTCGGCTCGTACGGAAGGATTTACAATGAGCAGTTCTTC. Its protein is CASVGSYGRIYNEQFF.

This clonotype has a count of ten or more. J is TRBJ2-1 and V is TRBV12-3 or TRBV12-4; 8 nucleotides match TRBD1. The V segment lost 6 bases and the J segment 9 bases; nucleotides outside the gene matches: 13. The CDR3 has 15 amino acids. DNA for the CDR3: TGTGCCAGCAGGCGGTTGACAGGGGACTCCAGTGAGCAGTTCTTC. Translated: CASRRLTGDSSEQFF.

This chain links TRBV5-1 with TRBJ2-7; D uncertain. The CDR3 contains 14 residues. Germline values: CDR1 SGHRS, CDR2 YFSETQ. The V gene lost 0 bases and the J gene lost 1 base, with 8 bases spanning the gap. DNA for the CDR3: TGCGCCAGCAGCTTGGTTTCCGGATCCTACGAGCAGTACTTC. Its translation: CASSLVSGSYEQYF.

The rearrangement uses TRBV7-4 and TRBJ2-1; D is tentatively TRBD1 or TRBD2 (6 bases each). The CDR3 length is 12 residues. Per the germline V gene, CDR1 is SGHVT and CDR2 is SQSDAQ. The V gene lost 6 bases and the J gene lost 10 bases, with 13 bases spanning the gap. The CDR3 loop is CASSRQGGEQFF. In nucleotides, the CDR3 is TGTGCCAGCAGTCGCCAAGGGGGGGAGCAGTTCTTC. The full variable domain, in which reference TRBV7-4 and TRBJ2-1 provide the parts outside the CDR3, is GAGVSQSPRYKVAKRGRDVALRCDSISGHVTLYWYRQTLGQGSEVLTYSQSDAQRDKSGRPSGRFSAERPERSVSTLKIQRTEQGDSAVYLCASSRQGGEQFFGPGTRLTVL.

This clonotype was seen a handful of times. The rearrangement uses TRBV7-9 and TRBJ2-7; tentatively, D is TRBD2 (7 bases). CDR3 length: 14 amino acids. Trimming took off 3 bases at V and 4 bases at J, with 13 bases between the two ends. Germline-derived CDR1 and CDR2 are SEHNR and FQNEAQ (reference sequence). In nucleotides, the CDR3 is TGTGCCAGCAGCTTCGACGGGGGGCTGTACGAGCAGTACTTC. Translating it yields CASSFDGGLYEQYF. Complete variable domain (other parts from reference TRBV7-9 and TRBJ2-7): DTGVSQNPRHKITKRGQNVTFRCDPISEHNRLYWYRQTLGQGPEFLTYFQNEAQLEKSRLLSDRFSAERPKGSFSTLEIQRTEQGDSAMYLCASSFDGGLYEQYFGPGTRLTVT.

This clonotype appeared a few times. The chain has TRBV10-3 and TRBJ2-7; D uncertain. The CDR3 contains 15 residues. Trimming took 0 bases from V and 2 from J, leaving 11 bases between them. The germline V gene encodes CDR1 ENHRY and CDR2 SYGVKD. CDR3 in DNA: TGTGCCATCAGTGAGTCACCCCTGGTCCCCTACGAGCAGTACTTC. Its translation: CAISESPLVPYEQYF.

This clonotype was detected only a few times. The chain has TRBV6-2 or TRBV6-3 and TRBJ2-3; 13 positions match TRBD2. The V gene's germline CDR1 is MNHEY and CDR2 SVGEGT. After removal of 4 bases from V and 3 bases from J, the junction contained 1 base not matched to a gene. CDR3 length: 15 residues. DNA for the CDR3: TGTGCCAGCAGTTCGACTAGCGGGAGGACAGATACGCAGTATTTT. Protein: CASSSTSGRTDTQYF.

This clonotype has more than one count but fewer than ten. The chain has TRBV10-1 and TRBJ2-7; 7 nucleotides agree with TRBD1. Germline assignment: CDR1 WNHNN and CDR2 SYGVQD (reference sequence). Germline trimming cut 3 bases from V and 1 base from J; bases unmatched to any gene: 3. The CDR3 consists of 14 residues. This CDR3 reads CASSENRGSYEQYF. The DNA for the CDR3 is TGCGCCAGCAGTGAAAACAGGGGTTCCTACGAGCAGTACTTC.

The chain couples TRBV11-2 to TRBJ2-1, with 12 bases identical to TRBD1. Germline V gives CDR1 SGHAT, CDR2 FQNNGV. V lost 3 bases and J lost 8; bases outside the gene matches: 5. This CDR3 has 15 amino acids. CDR3 amino acids: CASSFTGTGGDEQFF. In DNA form, the CDR3 reads TGTGCCAGCAGCTTCACCGGGACAGGGGGCGATGAGCAGTTCTTC. The complete variable domain, with remaining parts taken from reference TRBV11-2 and TRBJ2-1, reads EAGVAQSPRYKIIEKRQSVAFWCNPISGHATLYWYQQILGQGPKLLIQFQNNGVVDDSQLPKDRFSAERLKGVDSTLKIQPAKLEDSAVYLCASSFTGTGGDEQFFGPGTRLTVL.

The chain couples TRBV20-1 to TRBJ1-2; perhaps TRBD1 as D (5 bases). Germline V gene sequence: CDR1 DFQATT, CDR2 SNEGSKA (reference sequence). This CDR3 comprises 12 residues. V was shortened by 4 bases and J by 6 bases, with 12 bases between the two germline ends. CDR3 residues: CSATQGLNGYTF. For the CDR3, the DNA is TGCAGTGCTACCCAGGGATTAAATGGCTACACCTTC.

This clonotype was picked up a small number of times. V gene TRBV27 combines with J gene TRBJ1-5; D not certain. This CDR3 is built from 11 residues. Germline V lookup: CDR1 MNHEY, CDR2 SMNVEV (reference sequence). V shed 6 bases and J shed 3 bases, with 3 bases lying between them. The CDR3 loop reads CASRVNQPQHF. As DNA, the CDR3 is TGTGCCAGCAGAGTCAATCAGCCCCAGCATTTT.

On this clonotype itself: A read error may explain this, as a much larger clone is one base away. The rearrangement uses TRBV10-3 and TRBJ2-7, with D possibly being TRBD2 (6 bases). The CDR3 is 16 residues long. Germline values: CDR1 ENHRY, CDR2 SYGVKD. In nucleotides, the CDR3 is TGTGCCATCAGTGATCTCGCGGGAAGGATCGCCTACGAGCATTACTTC. This sequence encodes CAISDLAGRIAYEHYF.

The chain recombines TRBV27 with TRBJ2-7; D tentatively fits TRBD1 or TRBD2 (5 bases each). With 4 bases removed from V and 2 bases from J, the gap between germline ends came to 12 bases. Germline lookup yields CDR1 MNHEY and CDR2 SMNVEV (reference sequence). This CDR3 spans 14 amino acids. CDR3 in DNA: TGTGCCAGCAGTTCTCGGGACGGACCCTACGAGCAGTACTTC. Protein product: CASSSRDGPYEQYF.

The chain carries TRBV10-3 and TRBJ1-6; D may be TRBD1 (5 bases). Germline V gives CDR1 ENHRY, CDR2 SYGVKD. Trimming stripped 3 bases from V and 3 bases from J, with 15 bases between. The CDR3 covers 17 residues. The CDR3 region has the DNA TGTGCCATCAGTGATTCCTCCGGGACGAACTATAATTCACCCCTCCACTTT. Translated: CAISDSSGTNYNSPLHF.

Only one count was recorded for this clonotype. This rearrangement joins TRBV28 to TRBJ1-2, with D possibly TRBD1 on 5 matching bases. CDR3 length: 15 residues. Trimming shortened V by 5 bases and J by 6 bases, and 19 bases separated the two germline ends. Germline CDR1 MDHEN, CDR2 SYDVKM. DNA of the CDR3: TGTGCCAGCAGTGGGGGGTCAGGGAGTGTCCATGGCTACACCTTC. Translation: CASSGGSGSVHGYTF.

This clonotype was counted a few times. The chain is built from TRBV7-2 and TRBJ2-2; D is perhaps TRBD1 or TRBD2 (5 bases each). Germline V gives CDR1 SGHTA, CDR2 FQGNSA. V gave up 4 bases and J gave up 5 bases, with 11 bases separating them. This CDR3 comprises 14 residues. The CDR3 region is CASSWDPETGELFF. CDR3 DNA sequence: TGTGCCAGCAGCTGGGACCCCGAGACCGGGGAGCTGTTTTTT.

The chain links TRBV7-2 to TRBJ1-1; TRBD1 aligns across 7 bases. This CDR3 is 14 amino acids long. Germline CDR1 reads SGHTA; CDR2 reads FQGNSA. The V gene end was trimmed by 3 bases and the J gene end by 5 bases; junction bases not matched to a gene: 6. The DNA of the CDR3 is TGTGCCAGCAGCTTTACAGGGGTGAGGACTGAAGCTTTCTTT. Amino acid sequence: CASSFTGVRTEAFF.

The V gene is TRBV4-3, the J gene TRBJ1-2; a possible D gene is TRBD1 (5 bases). V was trimmed by 4 bases and J by 6 bases, leaving 18 bases between them. The CDR3 extends over 15 amino acids. From germline, CDR1 is LGHNA and CDR2 YSLEER. CDR3 protein: CASSPSPGLSNGYTF. Written as DNA, the CDR3 is TGCGCCAGCAGCCCCAGTCCGGGGCTAAGTAATGGCTACACCTTC.

This clonotype was counted a few times. The V gene is TRBV20-1, the J gene TRBJ2-3, with unresolved D. Trimming left V 5 bases short and J 8 bases short, with 17 bases between. In germline, CDR1 is DFQATT, CDR2 SNEGSKA (reference sequence). This CDR3 comprises 13 residues. CDR3 loop: CSAPTGPSGTQYF. CDR3 DNA: TGCAGTGCTCCAACCGGGCCCTCAGGTACGCAGTATTTT.

The chain links TRBV6-2 or TRBV6-3 to TRBJ2-1; possibly TRBD2 for D (5 bases). CDR1 and CDR2 from the germline V gene are MNHEY and SVGEGT. V lost 7 bases and J 10 bases, leaving 11 bases between the germline ends. The CDR3 length is 11 residues. The CDR3 region is CASTAGGEQFF. CDR3 in DNA: TGTGCCAGCACGGCGGGCGGGGAGCAGTTCTTC.

This rearrangement joins TRBV24-1 to TRBJ2-1; 8 positions agree with TRBD1. The CDR3 covers 12 residues. Germline V lookup: CDR1 KGHDR, CDR2 SFDVKD. CDR3 sequence (DNA): TGTCAAAGCCCGGACAGGGTCTATGAGCAGTTCTTC. Protein product: CQSPDRVYEQFF.

This clonotype was seen only once. In nucleotides, the CDR3 is TGTGCCAGCAGCGTAGCGGGTTGGGGGGAGACCCAGTACTTC. Its protein product is CASSVAGWGETQYF. This chain joins TRBV9 and TRBJ2-5, with D possibly being TRBD1 or TRBD2 (5 bases each). Germline-derived CDR1 and CDR2 are SGDLS and YYNGEE. V was pared by 0 bases and J by 5 bases, with 11 bases between. This CDR3 comprises 14 residues.

The V and J genes are TRBV12-3 or TRBV12-4 and TRBJ1-5; 8 bases are shared with TRBD1. V was pared by 7 bases and J by 7 bases, with 6 bases of the junction left unmatched. The CDR3 contains 13 residues. In DNA, the CDR3 is TGTGCCAGCACTCCGGACAGGGAACAGCCCCAGCATTTT. As protein: CASTPDREQPQHF.